This TCR beta chain comes out of a study of T cells after yellow fever vaccination. Overall study context: SMART-Seq v4 Ultra Low Input handled preparation of low-cell-number fractions. Study observations and caveats: Few clonotypes appeared in both CD4 and CD8 compartments.

UMIs and a universal primer site were added when TCR cDNA was made by 5'RACE template switching. Each CDR3 protein is one row after TCRdb ran MiXCR on the 5' RACE reads. Of 45,000 to 75,000 distinct CDR3 sequences in the sample, approximately 5.5% were seen once. This clonotype was picked up many times. This specimen was PBMCs, either bulk or a sorted T-cell subset (CD4+, CD8+, memory, or dextramer-sorted; not recorded which), taken on the day of the yellow fever booster vaccination. The clonotype was recovered from a man between 18 and 35 years old who received the YFV17D yellow fever vaccine.

The CDR3 DNA reads as TGTGCCAGCAGTTACGCCGGGCTAGCGGGGGGCAGGGAGCTGTTTTTT. Translating it yields CASSYAGLAGGRELFF. The chain has TRBV6-5 and TRBJ2-2; 11 bases fit TRBD2. Per the germline V gene, CDR1 is MNHEY and CDR2 is SVGAGI. The CDR3 loop spans 16 amino acids. The V segment lost 2 bases and the J segment 9 bases; nucleotides outside the gene matches: 8.